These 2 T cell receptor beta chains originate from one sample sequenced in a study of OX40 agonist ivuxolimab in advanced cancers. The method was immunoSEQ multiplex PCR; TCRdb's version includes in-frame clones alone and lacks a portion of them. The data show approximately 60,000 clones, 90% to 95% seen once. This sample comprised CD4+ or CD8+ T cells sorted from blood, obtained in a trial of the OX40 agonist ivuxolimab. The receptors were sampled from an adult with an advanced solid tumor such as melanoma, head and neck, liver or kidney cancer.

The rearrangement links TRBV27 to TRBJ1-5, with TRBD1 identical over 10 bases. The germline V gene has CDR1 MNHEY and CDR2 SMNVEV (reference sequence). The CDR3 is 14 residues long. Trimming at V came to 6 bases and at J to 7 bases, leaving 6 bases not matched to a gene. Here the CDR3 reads CASRKTGGLQPQHF. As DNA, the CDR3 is TGTGCCAGCAGGAAGACAGGGGGCTTACAGCCCCAGCATTTT.

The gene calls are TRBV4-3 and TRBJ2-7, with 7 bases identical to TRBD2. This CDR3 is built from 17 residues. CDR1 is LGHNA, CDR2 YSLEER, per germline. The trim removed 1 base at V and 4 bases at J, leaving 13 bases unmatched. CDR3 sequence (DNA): TGCGCCAGCAGCCAAGTTTCGGGCGGGAGCCTTCAGTACGAGCAGTACTTC. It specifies CASSQVSGGSLQYEQYF.